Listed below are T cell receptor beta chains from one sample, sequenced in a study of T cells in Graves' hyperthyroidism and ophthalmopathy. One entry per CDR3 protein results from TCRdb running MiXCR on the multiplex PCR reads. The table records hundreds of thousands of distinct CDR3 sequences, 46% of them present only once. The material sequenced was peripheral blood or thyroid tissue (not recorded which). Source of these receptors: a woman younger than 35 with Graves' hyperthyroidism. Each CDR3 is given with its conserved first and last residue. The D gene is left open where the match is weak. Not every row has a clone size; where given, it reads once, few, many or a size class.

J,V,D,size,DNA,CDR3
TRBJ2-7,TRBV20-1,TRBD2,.,TGCAGTGCTCCCGGACTAGCGGGAGTACACGAGCAGTACTTC,CSAPGLAGVHEQYF
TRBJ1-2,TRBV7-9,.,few,TGTGCCAGCAGTCTGGGACCTCCCGCTGGCTACACCTTC,CASSLGPPAGYTF
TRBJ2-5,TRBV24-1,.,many,TGTGCCACCAGTGATGCCACCCGAGGAGGGTTAGAGACCCAGTACTTC,CATSDATRGGLETQYF
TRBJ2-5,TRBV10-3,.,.,TGTGCCATCAGTCGGGGCAGGGAAGCGGAGACCCAGTACTTC,CAISRGREAETQYF
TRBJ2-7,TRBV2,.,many,TGTGCCTCCTGCTGCGAGCAGTACTTC,CASCCEQYF
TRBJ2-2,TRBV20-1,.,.,TGCAGTGCATTTAGCGGAGAGAACACCGGGGAGCTGTTTTTT,CSAFSGENTGELFF
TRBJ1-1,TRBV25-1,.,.,TGTGCCAGCCCTTACAGGGAGGGCACTGAAGCTTTCTTT,CASPYREGTEAFF
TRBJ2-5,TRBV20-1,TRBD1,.,TGCAGTGCACCGGGACAGGGGGCCCAGTACTTC,CSAPGQGAQYF
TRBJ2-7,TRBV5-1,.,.,TGCGCCAGCAGCCAGTATTCTAGCGTTACCGAGCAGTACTTC,CASSQYSSVTEQYF
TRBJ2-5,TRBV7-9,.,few,TGTGCCAGCAGCCGGCCCGGCGGGGGCGCTTCCTGGGAGACCCAGTACTTC,CASSRPGGGASWETQYF
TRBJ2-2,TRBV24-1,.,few,TGTGCCACCAGTGACCCGGGACTGCTTCGGACCGGGGAGCTGTTTTTT,CATSDPGLLRTGELFF
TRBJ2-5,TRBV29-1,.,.,TGCAGCCCCTCCTTAATGGAGACCCAGTACTTC,CSPSLMETQYF
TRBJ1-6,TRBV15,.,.,TGTGCCACCAGCAGAGAGACACGAGGGCAGCCCCTCCACTTT,CATSRETRGQPLHF
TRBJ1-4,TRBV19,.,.,TGTGCCAGTAGTAGGCCCGCGGGTGAATCAAATGAAAAACTGTTTTTT,CASSRPAGESNEKLFF
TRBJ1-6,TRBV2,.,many,TGTGCCAGCAGTGGACAGTTTAATTCACCCCTCCACTTT,CASSGQFNSPLHF
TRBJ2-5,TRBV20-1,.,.,TGCAGTGCACCCCCGGGGGCGGGGAGGCAGACCCAGTACTTC,CSAPPGAGRQTQYF
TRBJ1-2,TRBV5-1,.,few,TGCGCCAGCAGCGTCCCAGGAGTGATGGATGGCTACACCTTC,CASSVPGVMDGYTF
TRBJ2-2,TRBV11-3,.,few,TGTGCCAGCAGCTTACGGGCAACCGGGGAGCTGTTTTTT,CASSLRATGELFF
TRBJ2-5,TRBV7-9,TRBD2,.,TGTGCCAGCAGATCACATGAGATGACTAGCGGGAGGGCCCCAGAGACCCAGTACTTC,CASRSHEMTSGRAPETQYF
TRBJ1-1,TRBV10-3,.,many,TGTGCCATCAGTGATGTCGGGGGGTTGAACACTGAAGCTTTCTTT,CAISDVGGLNTEAFF
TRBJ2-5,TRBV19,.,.,TGTGCCAGTAATCGAGGACACCTCCAAGAGACCCAGTACTTC,CASNRGHLQETQYF
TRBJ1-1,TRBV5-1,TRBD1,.,TGCGCCAGCAGCTTGGAGGGGGCGCCGGATGAAGCTTTCTTT,CASSLEGAPDEAFF
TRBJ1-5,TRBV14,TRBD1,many,TGTGCCAGCTCACAGGGGCATCAGCCCCAGCATTTT,CASSQGHQPQHF
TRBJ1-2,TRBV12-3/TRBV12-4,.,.,TGTGCCAGCAGTTTTAGGACCCTGGAGGGCTACACCTTC,CASSFRTLEGYTF
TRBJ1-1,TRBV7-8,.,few,TGTGCCAGCAGCCAAGGTCGGGGGAACTCTGAAGCTTTCTTT,CASSQGRGNSEAFF
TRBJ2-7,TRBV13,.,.,TGTGCCAGCAGCTTATTTCTAGTGGACAGCATCGCCTACGAGCAGTACTTC,CASSLFLVDSIAYEQYF
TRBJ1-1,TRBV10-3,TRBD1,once,TGTGCCATCAGTGAATTGACAGGGGGCATCGCTGAAGCTTTCTTT,CAISELTGGIAEAFF
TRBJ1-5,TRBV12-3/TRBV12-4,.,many,TGTGCCAGCACTCCTGAGGGCAATCAGCCCCAGCATTTT,CASTPEGNQPQHF
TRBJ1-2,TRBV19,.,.,TGTGCCAGTAGTATGTGGAGCTATGGCTACACCTTC,CASSMWSYGYTF
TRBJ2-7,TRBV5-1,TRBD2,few,TGCGCCAGCAGCTTAAGGACTAGCGGGGGCGAGCAGTACTTC,CASSLRTSGGEQYF
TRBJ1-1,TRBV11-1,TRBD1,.,TGTGCCAGCAGCTGGCAGGGGGCTTTCACTGAAGCTTTCTTT,CASSWQGAFTEAFF
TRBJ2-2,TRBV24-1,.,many,TGTGCCACCAGCGTGTCGTACACCGGGGAGCTGTTTTTT,CATSVSYTGELFF
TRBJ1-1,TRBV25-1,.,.,TGTGCCAGCAGTGACCACCGAAGGGTGAACACTGAAGCTTTCTTT,CASSDHRRVNTEAFF
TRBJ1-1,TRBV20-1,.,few,TGCAGTGCTCGCCCGCGGGGCGCGTACACTGAAGCTTTCTTT,CSARPRGAYTEAFF
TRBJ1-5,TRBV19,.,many,TGTGCCAGCGGGATGGGAGGGCCCCAGCATTTT,CASGMGGPQHF
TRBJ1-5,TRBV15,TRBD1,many,TGTGCCACCAGCAGACTGAGGACAGGGAGCAATCAGCCCCAGCATTTT,CATSRLRTGSNQPQHF
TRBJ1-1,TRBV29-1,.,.,TGCAGCTTGGCGCAGGGGACTGAAGCTTTCTTT,CSLAQGTEAFF
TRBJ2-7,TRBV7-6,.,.,TGTGCCAGCAGCCAAGACATTTACACCTACGAGCAGTACTTC,CASSQDIYTYEQYF
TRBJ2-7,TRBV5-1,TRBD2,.,TGCGCCAGCAGCTCCAGACTAGCGGGGGACTACGAGCAGTACTTC,CASSSRLAGDYEQYF
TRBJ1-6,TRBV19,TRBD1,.,TGTGCCAGTAGTATGACCAGCGAGGGACAGGCTAATTCACCCCTCCACTTT,CASSMTSEGQANSPLHF
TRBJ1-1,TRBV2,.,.,TGTGCCAGCGGAGGGACCACGGGCAACTTCTTT,CASGGTTGNFF
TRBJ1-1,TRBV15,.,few,TGTGCCAGCAGTGCCCGACAGTGGAACACTGAAGCTTTCTTT,CASSARQWNTEAFF
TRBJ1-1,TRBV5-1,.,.,TGCGCCAGCAGCTTGGTGGCACTTGGGCCTGCGGGAGCTTTCTTT,CASSLVALGPAGAFF
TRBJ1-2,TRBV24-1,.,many,TGTGCCACCAGTGATTTCCCGGGACCCTATGGCTACACCTTC,CATSDFPGPYGYTF
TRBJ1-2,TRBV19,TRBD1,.,TGTGCCAGTAGTATAGGTCAGGGGGATGGCTACACCTTC,CASSIGQGDGYTF
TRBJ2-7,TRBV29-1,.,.,TGCAGTTACCGGGGGACGGCGGGTTTTGGGCAGTACTTC,CSYRGTAGFGQYF
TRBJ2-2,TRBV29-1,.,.,TGCAGCGTTGAGAAAGGCGGAGGGAGTGGGGAGCTGTTTTTT,CSVEKGGGSGELFF
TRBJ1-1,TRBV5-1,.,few,TGCGCCAGCAGAAGCGGGACACAGAACACTGAAGCTTTCTTT,CASRSGTQNTEAFF